Described below is a single T cell receptor beta chain sequence and its context. This table comes from immunoSEQ multiplex PCR, and its TCRdb copy is limited to in-frame clones, with some not included. The sample consists of 170,000 or so clones, approximately 93% of them appearing once. The source of the sample is a study of control samples from healthy donors and cancer patients. V lost 4 bases, J lost 4 bases, and 18 bases lay in between. Germline CDR1 is SGHRS and CDR2 is YFSETQ. The CDR3 covers 16 residues. The sequenced material came from blood. This clonotype originated in a woman in her forties in good health. This rearrangement joins TRBV5-1 to TRBJ1-3; tentatively, D is TRBD1 (5 bases). The CDR3 sequence is CASSPSFGGGGNTIYF. The CDR3 DNA is TGCGCCAGCAGCCCCTCGTTCGGGGGGGGAGGAAACACCATATATTTT. Variable domain in full (rest from reference TRBV5-1 and TRBJ1-3): KAGVTQTPRYLIKTRGQQVTLSCSPISGHRSVSWYQQTPGQGLQFLFEYFSETQRNKGNFPGRFSGRQFSNSRSEMNVSTLELGDSALYLCASSPSFGGGGNTIYFGEGSWLTVV.